A single sample gave rise to the 9 T cell receptor beta chains below, sequenced in a study of OX40 agonist ivuxolimab in advanced cancers. Profiling relied on immunoSEQ multiplex PCR, and the TCRdb table lists in-frame clones only, not all of them. Of roughly 60,000 clones detected, approximately 80% appear once; the ten largest clones hold about 3.5%. The material was CD4+ or CD8+ T cells sorted from blood, obtained in a trial of the OX40 agonist ivuxolimab. All receptors come from an adult with an advanced solid tumor such as melanoma, head and neck, liver or kidney cancer.

The chain has TRBV5-1 and TRBJ2-3; 8 bases fit TRBD1. The trim removed 1 base at V and 2 bases at J, leaving 9 bases unmatched. The CDR3 is 17 amino acids. The germline CDR1 and CDR2 sequences are SGHRS and YFSETQ. CDR3 nucleotide sequence: TGCGCCAGCAGCTTGACCCCGGGACAGGCGATCACAGATACGCAGTATTTT. Translated: CASSLTPGQAITDTQYF.

CDR3 region: CASSLDPYDGNTEAFF. The CDR3 bases are TGTGCCAGCAGCTTAGATCCGTACGATGGAAACACTGAAGCTTTCTTT. V is TRBV11-2 and J is TRBJ1-1; D is unresolved. V lost 0 bases and J lost 2, with 13 bases in between. Germline V gene data show CDR1 as SGHAT and CDR2 as FQNNGV. The length of the CDR3 is 16 residues.

The chain joins TRBV4-1 to TRBJ1-5; 8 nucleotides agree with TRBD1. The CDR3 extends over 18 amino acids. CDR1 and CDR2 (germline): MGHRA, YSYEKL. V shed 3 bases, J shed 5 bases, and the junction held 15 bases outside the gene matches. The chain's CDR3 is CASSHVILGQAKYQPQHF. In DNA, the CDR3 is TGCGCCAGCAGCCACGTAATTTTGGGACAGGCGAAATATCAGCCCCAGCATTTT.

This chain uses TRBV11-2 with TRBJ2-7, with a possible D match to TRBD1 (5 bases). The germline V gene encodes CDR1 SGHAT and CDR2 FQNNGV. The CDR3 loop spans 13 amino acids. Trimming cost V 6 bases and J 3 bases, with 12 bases left between them. The CDR3 sequence is CASSPTTVYEQYF. The CDR3 coding sequence is TGTGCCAGCAGTCCAACGACAGTCTACGAGCAGTACTTC.

The chain is built from TRBV28 and TRBJ2-7; the match to TRBD1 covers 7 bases. CDR1 and CDR2 from the germline V gene are MDHEN and SYDVKM. With V trimmed by 2 bases and J by 0 bases, 7 bases remained unmatched. The CDR3 has 16 amino acids. The CDR3 here is CASSLRTGPFSYEQYF. CDR3 sequence (DNA): TGTGCCAGCAGTTTAAGGACAGGCCCCTTCTCCTACGAGCAGTACTTC. Combining the CDR3 with reference TRBV28 and TRBJ2-7 gives the whole variable domain DVKVTQSSRYLVKRTGEKVFLECVQDMDHENMFWYRQDPGLGLRLIYFSYDVKMKEKGDIPEGYSVSREKKERFSLILESASTNQTSMYLCASSLRTGPFSYEQYFGPGTRLTVT.

The genes are TRBV6-5 and TRBJ2-1; D is possibly TRBD1 (7 bases). This CDR3 is built from 14 residues. Germline CDR1 is MNHEY and CDR2 is SVGAGI. V lost 5 bases, J lost 7 bases, and 15 bases lay in between. The CDR3 bases are TGTGCCAGCAGTCGACAGGGTGGAGGGAATGAGCAGTTCTTC. It codes for CASSRQGGGNEQFF.

The CDR3 DNA follows: TGTGCCAGCAGCTCAGGAGGATCCTACGAGCAGTACTTC. This codes for CASSSGGSYEQYF. The chain carries TRBV7-9 and TRBJ2-7, with D tentatively TRBD2 (5 bases). Trimming took off 4 bases at V and 1 base at J, with 8 bases between the two ends. The CDR3 loop spans 13 amino acids. CDR1 and CDR2 from the germline V gene are SEHNR and FQNEAQ (reference sequence).

The chain joins TRBV19 to TRBJ1-5, with D hard to call. From germline, CDR1 is LNHDA and CDR2 SQIVND (reference sequence). This CDR3 contains 12 residues. Between the trimmed V and J ends, which lost 4 bases and 6 bases, there was a span of 7 bases. DNA for the CDR3: TGTGCCAGTAGTACTCCACCTCAGCCCCAGCATTTT. Translated: CASSTPPQPQHF. The full variable domain, completed using reference TRBV19 and TRBJ1-5, is DGGITQSPKYLFRKEGQNVTLSCEQNLNHDAMYWYRQDPGQGLRLIYYSQIVNDFQKGDIAEGYSVSREKKESFPLTVTSAQKNPTAFYLCASSTPPQPQHFGDGTRLSIL.

The V and J genes are TRBV5-6 and TRBJ2-1; a possible D gene is TRBD2 (5 bases). The germline V gene has CDR1 SGHDT and CDR2 YYEEEE. There are 14 residues in the CDR3. Deletions cut 0 bases from V and 4 bases from J, with 8 bases between. CDR3 loop: CASSLGTGYNEQFF. The CDR3 coding sequence is TGTGCCAGCAGCTTGGGGACTGGGTACAATGAGCAGTTCTTC.